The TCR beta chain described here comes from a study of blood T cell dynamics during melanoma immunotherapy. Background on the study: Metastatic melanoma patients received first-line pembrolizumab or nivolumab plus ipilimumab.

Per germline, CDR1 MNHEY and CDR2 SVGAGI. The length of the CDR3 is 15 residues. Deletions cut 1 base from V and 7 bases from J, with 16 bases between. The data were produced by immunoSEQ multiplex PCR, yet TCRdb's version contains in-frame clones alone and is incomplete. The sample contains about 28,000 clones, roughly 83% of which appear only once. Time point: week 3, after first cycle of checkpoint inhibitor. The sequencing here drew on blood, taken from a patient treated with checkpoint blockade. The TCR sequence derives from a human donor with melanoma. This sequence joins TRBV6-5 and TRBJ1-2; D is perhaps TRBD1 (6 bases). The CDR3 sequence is CASSYLGGGRGGYTF. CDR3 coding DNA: TGTGCCAGCAGTTACTTGGGCGGGGGGCGAGGTGGCTACACCTTC.